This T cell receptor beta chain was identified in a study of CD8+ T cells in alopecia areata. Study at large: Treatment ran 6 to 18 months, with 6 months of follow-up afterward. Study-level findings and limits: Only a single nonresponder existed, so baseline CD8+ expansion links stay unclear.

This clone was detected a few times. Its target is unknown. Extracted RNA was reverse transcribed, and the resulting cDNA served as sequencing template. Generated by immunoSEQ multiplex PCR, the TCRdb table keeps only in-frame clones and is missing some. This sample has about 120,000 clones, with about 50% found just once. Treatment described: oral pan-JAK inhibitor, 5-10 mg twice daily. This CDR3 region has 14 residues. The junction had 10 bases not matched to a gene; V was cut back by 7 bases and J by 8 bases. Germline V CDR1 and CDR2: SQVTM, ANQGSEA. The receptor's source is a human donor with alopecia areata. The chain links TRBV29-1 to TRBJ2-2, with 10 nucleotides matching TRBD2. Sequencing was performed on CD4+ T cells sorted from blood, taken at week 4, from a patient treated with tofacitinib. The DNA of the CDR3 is TGCAGCGCCCCTCAGCGGGGGGGCGGTGGGGAGCTGTTTTTT. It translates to CSAPQRGGGGELFF.